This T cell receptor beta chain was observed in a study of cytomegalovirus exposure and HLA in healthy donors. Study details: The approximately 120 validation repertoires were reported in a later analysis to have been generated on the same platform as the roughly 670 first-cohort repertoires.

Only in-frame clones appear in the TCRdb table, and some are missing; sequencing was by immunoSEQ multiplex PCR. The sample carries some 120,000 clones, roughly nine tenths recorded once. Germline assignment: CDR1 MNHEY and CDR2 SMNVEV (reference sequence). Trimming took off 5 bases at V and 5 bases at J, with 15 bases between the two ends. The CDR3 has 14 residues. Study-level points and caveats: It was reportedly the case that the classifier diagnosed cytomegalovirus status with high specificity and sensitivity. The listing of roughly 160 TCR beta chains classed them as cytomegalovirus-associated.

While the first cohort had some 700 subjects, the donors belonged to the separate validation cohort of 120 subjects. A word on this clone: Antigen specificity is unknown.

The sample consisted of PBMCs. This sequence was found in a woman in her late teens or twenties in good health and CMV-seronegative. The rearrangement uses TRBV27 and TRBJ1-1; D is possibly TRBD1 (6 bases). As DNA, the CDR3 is TGTGCCAGCAGTACCGGACAGACTTCAACTGAAGCTTTCTTT. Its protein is CASSTGQTSTEAFF.